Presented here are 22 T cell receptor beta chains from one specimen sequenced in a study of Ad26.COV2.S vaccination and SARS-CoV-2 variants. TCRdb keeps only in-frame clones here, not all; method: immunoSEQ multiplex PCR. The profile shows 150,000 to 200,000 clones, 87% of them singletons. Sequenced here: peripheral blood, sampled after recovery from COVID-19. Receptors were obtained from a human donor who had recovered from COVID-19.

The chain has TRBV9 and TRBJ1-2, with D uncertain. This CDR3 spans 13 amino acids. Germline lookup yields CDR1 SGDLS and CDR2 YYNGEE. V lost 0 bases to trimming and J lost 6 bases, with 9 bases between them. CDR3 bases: TGTGCCAGCAGCGTAGATGCCACCGATGGCTACACCTTC. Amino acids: CASSVDATDGYTF.

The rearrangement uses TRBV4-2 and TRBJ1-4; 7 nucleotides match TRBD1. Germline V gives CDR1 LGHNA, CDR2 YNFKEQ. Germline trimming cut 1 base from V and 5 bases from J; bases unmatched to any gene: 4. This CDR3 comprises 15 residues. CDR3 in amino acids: CASSQGQGQNEKLFF. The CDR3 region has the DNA TGTGCCAGCAGCCAAGGACAGGGACAGAATGAAAAACTGTTTTTT.

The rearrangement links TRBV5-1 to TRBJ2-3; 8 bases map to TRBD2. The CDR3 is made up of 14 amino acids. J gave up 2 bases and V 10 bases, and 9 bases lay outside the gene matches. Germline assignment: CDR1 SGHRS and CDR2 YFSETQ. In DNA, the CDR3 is TGCGCCTCGAACGAGCGGGGGAACACAGATACGCAGTATTTT. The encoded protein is CASNERGNTDTQYF.

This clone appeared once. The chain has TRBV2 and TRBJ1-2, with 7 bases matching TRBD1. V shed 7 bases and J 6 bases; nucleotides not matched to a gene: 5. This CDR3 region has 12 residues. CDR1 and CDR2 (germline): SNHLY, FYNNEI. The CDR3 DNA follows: TGTGCCAGCAAAGGGACAGTCAATGGCTACACCTTC. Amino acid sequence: CASKGTVNGYTF.

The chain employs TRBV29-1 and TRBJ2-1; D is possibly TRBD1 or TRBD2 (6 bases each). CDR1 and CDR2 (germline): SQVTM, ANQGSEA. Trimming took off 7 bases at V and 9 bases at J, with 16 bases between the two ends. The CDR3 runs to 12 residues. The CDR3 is CSAFEGGREQFF. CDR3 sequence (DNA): TGCAGCGCTTTCGAGGGGGGCCGTGAGCAGTTCTTC.

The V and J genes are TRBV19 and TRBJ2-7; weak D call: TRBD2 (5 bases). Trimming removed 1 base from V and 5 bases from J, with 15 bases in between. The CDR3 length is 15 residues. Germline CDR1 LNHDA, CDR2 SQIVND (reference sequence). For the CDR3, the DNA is TGTGCCAGTAGTATAGGTCTAGCAGCCCTAAACGAGCAGTACTTC. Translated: CASSIGLAALNEQYF.

CDR3 protein: CASSLGASGGVITGELFF. In DNA form, the CDR3 reads TGCGCCAGCAGCCTGGGGGCTAGCGGGGGCGTGATCACCGGGGAGCTGTTTTTT. The chain is built from TRBV5-1 and TRBJ2-2, with 10 bases aligning to TRBD2. CDR3 length: 18 residues. Germline lookup yields CDR1 SGHRS and CDR2 YFSETQ. J was trimmed by 4 bases and V by 4 bases; bases with no gene match: 13. Variable domain in full (rest from reference TRBV5-1 and TRBJ2-2): KAGVTQTPRYLIKTRGQQVTLSCSPISGHRSVSWYQQTPGQGLQFLFEYFSETQRNKGNFPGRFSGRQFSNSRSEMNVSTLELGDSALYLCASSLGASGGVITGELFFGEGSRLTVL.

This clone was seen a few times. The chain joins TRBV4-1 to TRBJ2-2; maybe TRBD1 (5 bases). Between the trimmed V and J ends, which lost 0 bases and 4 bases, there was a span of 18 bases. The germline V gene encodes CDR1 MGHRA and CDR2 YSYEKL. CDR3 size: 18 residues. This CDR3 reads CASSQESPGSASTGELFF. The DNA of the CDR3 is TGCGCCAGCAGCCAAGAAAGTCCAGGGTCAGCTTCCACCGGGGAGCTGTTTTTT.

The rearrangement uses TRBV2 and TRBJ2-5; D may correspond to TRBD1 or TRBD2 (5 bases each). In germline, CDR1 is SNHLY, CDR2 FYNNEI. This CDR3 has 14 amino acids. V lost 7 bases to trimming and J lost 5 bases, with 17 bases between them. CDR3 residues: CASKYLKGTETQYF. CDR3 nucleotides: TGTGCCAGCAAATACCTTAAGGGGACGGAGACCCAGTACTTC.

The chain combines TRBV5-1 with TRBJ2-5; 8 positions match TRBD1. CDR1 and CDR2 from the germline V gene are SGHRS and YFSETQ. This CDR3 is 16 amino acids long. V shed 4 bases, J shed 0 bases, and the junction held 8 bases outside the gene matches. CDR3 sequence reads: CASSPRTGLYQETQYF. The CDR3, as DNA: TGCGCCAGCAGCCCCCGGACAGGGCTGTACCAAGAGACCCAGTACTTC.

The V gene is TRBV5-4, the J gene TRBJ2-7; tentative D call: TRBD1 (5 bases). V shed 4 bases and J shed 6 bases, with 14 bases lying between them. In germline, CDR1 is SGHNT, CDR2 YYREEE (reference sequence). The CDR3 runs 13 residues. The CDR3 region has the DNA TGTGCCAGCAGCCTGCCAGGACAAAGCGAGCAGTACTTC. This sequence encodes CASSLPGQSEQYF.

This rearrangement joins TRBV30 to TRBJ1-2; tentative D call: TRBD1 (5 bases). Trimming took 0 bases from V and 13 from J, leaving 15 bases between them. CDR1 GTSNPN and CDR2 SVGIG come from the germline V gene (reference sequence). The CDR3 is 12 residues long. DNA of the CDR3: TGTGCCTGGAGTGTAACGGGGGGAAGCTCCACCTTC. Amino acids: CAWSVTGGSSTF.

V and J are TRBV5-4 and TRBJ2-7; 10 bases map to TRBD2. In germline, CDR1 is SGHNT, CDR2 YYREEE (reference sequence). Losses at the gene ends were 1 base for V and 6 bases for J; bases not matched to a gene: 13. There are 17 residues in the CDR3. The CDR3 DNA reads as TGTGCCAGCAGCTTGCGGGCTAGCGGGAGTACCCCTCGCGAGCAGTACTTC. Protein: CASSLRASGSTPREQYF.

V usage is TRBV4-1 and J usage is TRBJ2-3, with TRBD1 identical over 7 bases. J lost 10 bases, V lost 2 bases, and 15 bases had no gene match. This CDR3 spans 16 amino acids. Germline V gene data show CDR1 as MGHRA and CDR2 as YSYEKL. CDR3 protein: CASSQPRQGVTSSQYF. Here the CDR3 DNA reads TGCGCCAGCAGCCAACCTAGACAGGGTGTTACGTCGTCGCAGTATTTT.

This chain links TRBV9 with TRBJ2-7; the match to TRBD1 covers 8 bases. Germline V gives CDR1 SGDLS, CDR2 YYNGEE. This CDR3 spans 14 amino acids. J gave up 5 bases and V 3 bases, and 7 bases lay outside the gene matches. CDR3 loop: CASSEDRDGNEQYF. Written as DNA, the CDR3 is TGTGCCAGCAGCGAGGACAGGGACGGAAACGAGCAGTACTTC.

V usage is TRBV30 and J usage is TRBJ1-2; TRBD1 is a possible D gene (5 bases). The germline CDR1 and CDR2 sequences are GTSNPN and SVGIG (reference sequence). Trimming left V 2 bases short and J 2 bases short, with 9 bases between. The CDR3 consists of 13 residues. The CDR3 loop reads CAWSPDRNYGYTF. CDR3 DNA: TGTGCCTGGAGTCCTGACAGAAACTATGGCTACACCTTC.

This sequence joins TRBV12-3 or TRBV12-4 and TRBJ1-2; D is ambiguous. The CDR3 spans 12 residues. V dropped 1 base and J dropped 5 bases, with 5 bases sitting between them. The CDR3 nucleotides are TGTGCCAGCAGTTTAGTTTCGTATGGCTACACCTTC. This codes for CASSLVSYGYTF.

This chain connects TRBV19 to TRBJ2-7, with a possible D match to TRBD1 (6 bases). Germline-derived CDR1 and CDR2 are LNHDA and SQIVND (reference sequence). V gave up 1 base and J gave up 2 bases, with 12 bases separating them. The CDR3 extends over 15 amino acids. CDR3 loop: CASSIVGDKPYEQYF. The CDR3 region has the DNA TGTGCCAGTAGTATAGTCGGGGACAAACCCTACGAGCAGTACTTC. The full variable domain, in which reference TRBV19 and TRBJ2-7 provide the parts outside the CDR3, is DGGITQSPKYLFRKEGQNVTLSCEQNLNHDAMYWYRQDPGQGLRLIYYSQIVNDFQKGDIAEGYSVSREKKESFPLTVTSAQKNPTAFYLCASSIVGDKPYEQYFGPGTRLTVT.

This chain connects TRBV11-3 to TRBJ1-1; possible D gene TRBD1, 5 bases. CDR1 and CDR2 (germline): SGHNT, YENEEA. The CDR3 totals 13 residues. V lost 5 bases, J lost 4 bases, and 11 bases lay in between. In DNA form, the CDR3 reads TGTGCCAGCAGCGCCCGGGGGGGCACTGAAGCTTTCTTT. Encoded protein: CASSARGGTEAFF.

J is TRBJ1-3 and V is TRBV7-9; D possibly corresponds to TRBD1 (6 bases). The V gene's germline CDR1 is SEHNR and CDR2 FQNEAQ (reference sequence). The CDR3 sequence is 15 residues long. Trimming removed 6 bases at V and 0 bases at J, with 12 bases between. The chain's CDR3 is CASSLDSVSGNTIYF. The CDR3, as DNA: TGTGCCAGCAGTCTGGACAGCGTCTCTGGAAACACCATATATTTT.

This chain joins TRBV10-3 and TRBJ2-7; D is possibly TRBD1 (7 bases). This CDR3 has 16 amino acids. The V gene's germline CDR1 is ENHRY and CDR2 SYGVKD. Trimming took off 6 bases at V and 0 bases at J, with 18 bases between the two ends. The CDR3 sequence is CAISAREQGRSYEQYF. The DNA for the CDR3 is TGTGCCATCAGCGCGCGGGAACAGGGGCGCTCCTACGAGCAGTACTTC.

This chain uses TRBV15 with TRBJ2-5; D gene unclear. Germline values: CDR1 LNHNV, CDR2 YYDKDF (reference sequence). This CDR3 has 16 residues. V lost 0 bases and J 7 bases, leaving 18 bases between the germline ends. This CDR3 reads CATSRERSDTLRTQYF. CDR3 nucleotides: TGTGCCACCAGCAGAGAGCGAAGCGACACCTTAAGGACCCAGTACTTC.